This TCR beta chain was captured in a study of control samples from healthy donors and cancer patients. This table comes from immunoSEQ multiplex PCR, and its TCRdb copy is limited to in-frame clones, with some not included. The table records 55,000 to 85,000 clones, approximately 87% of them present only once. CDR3 length: 16 amino acids. Sequenced material: PBMCs. This sequence originates from a woman in her forties or fifties with head and neck cancer. This chain uses TRBV21-1 with TRBJ1-6; the tabulated D call, TRBD1, remains unverified against the DNA. TRBV21-1 is labeled a pseudogene. The CDR3 loop reads CASRRTEVQPNSPLHF. The CDR3 DNA reads as TGTGCCAGCCGACGGACAGAAGTACAACCAAATTCACCCCTCCACTTT.